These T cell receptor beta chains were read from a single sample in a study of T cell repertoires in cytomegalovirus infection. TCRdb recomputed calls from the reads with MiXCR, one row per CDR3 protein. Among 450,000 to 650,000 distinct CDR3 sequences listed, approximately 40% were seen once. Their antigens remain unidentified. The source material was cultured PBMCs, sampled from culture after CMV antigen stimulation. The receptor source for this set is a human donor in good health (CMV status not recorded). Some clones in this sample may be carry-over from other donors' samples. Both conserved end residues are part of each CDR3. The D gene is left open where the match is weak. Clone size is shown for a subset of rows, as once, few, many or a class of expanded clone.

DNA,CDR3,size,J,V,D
TGTGCCAGCAGCTACGGTTCCTATGGCTACACCTTC,CASSYGSYGYTF,.,TRBJ1-2,TRBV5-6,.
TGTGCCAGCAGCTCCGGTGGGGGGCGCACAGATACGCAGTATTTT,CASSSGGGRTDTQYF,.,TRBJ2-3,TRBV6-5,.
TGTGCCAGCAAACTAGCGGGGGGATCAGAGACCCAGTACTTC,CASKLAGGSETQYF,few,TRBJ2-5,TRBV11-2,TRBD2
TGTGCCAGCAGTGAAGCGGGAGGGGGCCAGCCCCAGCATTTT,CASSEAGGGQPQHF,.,TRBJ1-5,TRBV6-1,TRBD1
TGCGCCAGCAGGGGACTAGCGGGGACGGAAGAGACCCAGTACTTC,CASRGLAGTEETQYF,few,TRBJ2-5,TRBV5-8,TRBD2
TGTGCCAGCAGTCTAGGGACAGGGTATAAGGGGTACTTC,CASSLGTGYKGYF,few,TRBJ2-7,TRBV27,TRBD1
TGTGCCAGCAGTTCACCGGGACGAGCGGGAGTCGATGAGCAGTTCTTC,CASSSPGRAGVDEQFF,.,TRBJ2-1,TRBV6-1,TRBD2
TGTGCCAGCAGCCTCGCTAGAGGACAGGACGAGCAGTACTTC,CASSLARGQDEQYF,few,TRBJ2-7,TRBV5-4,TRBD1
TGTGCCAGCAGCCGTGGCGAAACGGGTTCACCCCTCCACTTT,CASSRGETGSPLHF,.,TRBJ1-6,TRBV7-9,.
TGCGCCAGCAGCCAAGAACTAGCGGGGGCCTCCTACGAGCAGTACTTC,CASSQELAGASYEQYF,.,TRBJ2-7,TRBV4-1,TRBD2
TGTGCCAGCATTGACAGGGATTACGAGCAGTACTTC,CASIDRDYEQYF,.,TRBJ2-7,TRBV2,TRBD1
TGTGCCAGCAGAAAGGACCGACACTCCTACAATGAGCAGTTCTTC,CASRKDRHSYNEQFF,.,TRBJ2-1,TRBV6-1,.
TGTGCCAGCAGTAGCGGGTTAGACTCAGATACGCAGTATTTT,CASSSGLDSDTQYF,.,TRBJ2-3,TRBV2,.
TGCAGCGTTGGGTCGGGACTTAACACTGAAGCTTTCTTT,CSVGSGLNTEAFF,.,TRBJ1-1,TRBV29-1,.
TGTGCCAGCAGCTCGAGGCAGGCTAGCGGCTCTGGGGCCAACGTCCTGACTTTC,CASSSRQASGSGANVLTF,few,TRBJ2-6,TRBV7-2,TRBD2
TGTGCCAGTAGTATGATGATTGGGGGTAAAGCTTTCTTT,CASSMMIGGKAFF,.,TRBJ1-1,TRBV19,.
TGTGCCAGCAGTACTCCGGGACAGGGCGATCAGCCCCAGCATTTT,CASSTPGQGDQPQHF,few,TRBJ1-5,TRBV28,TRBD1
TGTGCCAGTAGAAGCCCGGGGGACTCTAGCACAGATACGCAGTATTTT,CASRSPGDSSTDTQYF,.,TRBJ2-3,TRBV19,.
TGTGCCAGCAGCTTAGGGGATGTTCTTCGTGAAAAACTGTTTTTT,CASSLGDVLREKLFF,few,TRBJ1-4,TRBV7-2,.
TGTGCCAGCAGCTTAAACAGGGGGCGATCAGATACGCAGTATTTT,CASSLNRGRSDTQYF,few,TRBJ2-3,TRBV7-2,TRBD1
TGTGCCAGCAGCCCAGACAGGGGCGACCGTGGCTACACCTTC,CASSPDRGDRGYTF,.,TRBJ1-2,TRBV7-2,TRBD1
TGTGCCAGCAGTTACGGGCAGGAAGGTTCCTACGAGCAGTACTTC,CASSYGQEGSYEQYF,.,TRBJ2-7,TRBV6-2/TRBV6-3,.
TGTGCCAGCAGCTTAGGTGCAGCGAACACCGGGGAGCTGTTTTTT,CASSLGAANTGELFF,many,TRBJ2-2,TRBV11-2,.
TGTGCCAGCAGTTTAGGAGGGAATAGGGCCTACGAGCAGTACTTC,CASSLGGNRAYEQYF,few,TRBJ2-7,TRBV27,.
TGCAGTGCCGCAAACAACCTAGAGGGAGGGATTTACAATGAGCAGTTCTTC,CSAANNLEGGIYNEQFF,.,TRBJ2-1,TRBV20-1,TRBD2
TGTGCCATCAGTGCGCTGGGTTCAGATACGCAGTATTTT,CAISALGSDTQYF,few,TRBJ2-3,TRBV10-3,.
TGTGCCAGCAGACTGGGACAGACCGGGGAGCTGTTTTTT,CASRLGQTGELFF,few,TRBJ2-2,TRBV12-3/TRBV12-4,TRBD1
TGTGCCAGCTCACCACAGGTGACAGGGAAGGGTGAGCAGTTCTTC,CASSPQVTGKGEQFF,few,TRBJ2-1,TRBV18,TRBD1
TGTGCCAGCAGCTCGGACGTCACCTACGAGCAGTACTTC,CASSSDVTYEQYF,.,TRBJ2-7,TRBV7-8,.
TGCGCCAGCAGCCACGGGACACCTAACACTGAAGCTTTCTTT,CASSHGTPNTEAFF,.,TRBJ1-1,TRBV4-3,.
TGTGCCAGTAGTAGTGACACCGCAGGGTACAATGAGCAGTTCTTC,CASSSDTAGYNEQFF,.,TRBJ2-1,TRBV19,.
TGTGCCAGCAGCTTCATACAGGGGGCCACCGGGGAGCTGTTTTTT,CASSFIQGATGELFF,few,TRBJ2-2,TRBV7-2,TRBD1
TGCGCCAGCAGCCAAGTTTTAGGCAGGAACAATGAGCAGTTCTTC,CASSQVLGRNNEQFF,.,TRBJ2-1,TRBV4-1,.
TGTGCCACCAGCAGAGGGTGGGCGGGAGAGACCCAGTACTTC,CATSRGWAGETQYF,.,TRBJ2-5,TRBV15,.
TGCGCCAGCAGCTTGGATGCAGGGTTTAAGGAAAAACTGTTTTTT,CASSLDAGFKEKLFF,few,TRBJ1-4,TRBV5-1,.
TGCGCCAGCAGCTTGATGTTGGGGGGCGAGCAGTACTTC,CASSLMLGGEQYF,few,TRBJ2-7,TRBV5-1,.
TGTGCCAGCAGTTCAACTAGCGCGGGCGAGACCCAGTACTTC,CASSSTSAGETQYF,.,TRBJ2-5,TRBV6-2/TRBV6-3,TRBD2
TGTGCCATCACCGGACACAGTAATTCACCCCTCCACTTT,CAITGHSNSPLHF,.,TRBJ1-6,TRBV10-3,.
TGTGCCAGCAGCCACCCGACTGACACAGATACGCAGTATTTT,CASSHPTDTDTQYF,once,TRBJ2-3,TRBV5-4,.
TGTGCCAGCAGTTCGGCTCTCAGGAGTAGTCTGAATGAGCAGTTCTTC,CASSSALRSSLNEQFF,.,TRBJ2-1,TRBV6-2/TRBV6-3,.
TGTGCCAGCAGTCGTTGGGGGGCGAGAGGGGCCAACGTCCTGACTTTC,CASSRWGARGANVLTF,.,TRBJ2-6,TRBV6-5,.
TGTGCCAGCAGCCAACCTGGCGGGGGTGACACTGAAGCTTTCTTT,CASSQPGGGDTEAFF,.,TRBJ1-1,TRBV3-1,.
TGTGCCAGCAGTTTCGCTTCCGCACGGGACAGAGAGTTCTTC,CASSFASARDREFF,.,TRBJ2-1,TRBV6-8,TRBD1
TGTGCCAGCAGCTTAGGAAGGCCACTCAGGGGGAATTCACCCCTCCACTTT,CASSLGRPLRGNSPLHF,few,TRBJ1-6,TRBV7-2,TRBD1
TGTGCCAGCAGCGCCAACTACAATGAGCAGTTCTTC,CASSANYNEQFF,few,TRBJ2-1,TRBV7-9,.
TGCAGCGTTACCGGGAAGCGCAGGGGGGAATATGGCTACACCTTC,CSVTGKRRGEYGYTF,.,TRBJ1-2,TRBV29-1,TRBD1
TGCAGTGCTATATCGGGACAGGCTGGGGGGACTGAAGCTTTCTTT,CSAISGQAGGTEAFF,.,TRBJ1-1,TRBV20-1,TRBD1
TGTGCCAGCTCACCCCGGGCCGGAGGGGGCGAGGGTAGCAATCAGCCCCAGCATTTT,CASSPRAGGGEGSNQPQHF,.,TRBJ1-5,TRBV18,TRBD1
TGTGCCAGCTCGGGGGGGCCTACAGGGAACTCCTACGAGCAGTACTTC,CASSGGPTGNSYEQYF,.,TRBJ2-7,TRBV6-8,TRBD2
TGCAGTGCTACAGACAGGGGGAACACTGAAGCTTTCTTT,CSATDRGNTEAFF,.,TRBJ1-1,TRBV20-1,TRBD1
TGTGCCAGCAGCTTAGGGCAGGCCCCCCACGAGCAGTACTTC,CASSLGQAPHEQYF,.,TRBJ2-7,TRBV7-6,.
TGTGCCAGCAGTTTTTCCACGACGAGAGAGACCCAGTACTTC,CASSFSTTRETQYF,few,TRBJ2-5,TRBV28,.
TGTGCCAGCACTTACACCGGGGAGCTGTTTTTT,CASTYTGELFF,.,TRBJ2-2,TRBV2,.
TGTGCCAGCAGCGAGGACAGGGGGCCGCGGGACACCATATATTTT,CASSEDRGPRDTIYF,.,TRBJ1-3,TRBV9,TRBD1
TGTGCCAGCAGTCTGACGGCTCCGCCGGGGACCCAGCATTTT,CASSLTAPPGTQHF,.,TRBJ1-5,TRBV12-3/TRBV12-4,.
TGTGCCAGCAGCAGCCCCCGGGACAGGGCTTACTATGGCTACACCTTC,CASSSPRDRAYYGYTF,many,TRBJ1-2,TRBV7-2,TRBD1
TGTGCCAGCAGTGAGAAGTACCGGGACAGGGGGGTGAACACTGAAGCTTTCTTT,CASSEKYRDRGVNTEAFF,.,TRBJ1-1,TRBV6-2/TRBV6-3,TRBD1
TGTGCCAGCAGCTTAGGGGGACTACCAGATACGCAGTATTTT,CASSLGGLPDTQYF,few,TRBJ2-3,TRBV7-2,TRBD2
TGTGCCAGCAGCTTAGCACAGGGAGGTCAGCCCCAGCATTTT,CASSLAQGGQPQHF,.,TRBJ1-5,TRBV7-2,.
TGTGCCAGCAGCCCCACCCCTCACAGGGCCGCTAACTATGGCTACACCTTC,CASSPTPHRAANYGYTF,few,TRBJ1-2,TRBV7-8,.